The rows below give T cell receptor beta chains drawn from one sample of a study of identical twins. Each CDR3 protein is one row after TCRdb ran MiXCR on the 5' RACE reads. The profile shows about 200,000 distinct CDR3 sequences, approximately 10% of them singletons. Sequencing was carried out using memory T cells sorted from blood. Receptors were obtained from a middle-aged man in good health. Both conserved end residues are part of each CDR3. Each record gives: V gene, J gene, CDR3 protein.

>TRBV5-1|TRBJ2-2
CASKGSGGQGELFF
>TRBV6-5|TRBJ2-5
CASSYELGEETQYF
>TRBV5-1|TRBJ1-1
CASSLERSGYTEAFF
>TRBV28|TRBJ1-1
CASSSSHIGRTEAFF
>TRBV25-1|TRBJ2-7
CASSEPGLAGSYEQYF
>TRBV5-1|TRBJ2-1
CASSGTLRAYNEQFF
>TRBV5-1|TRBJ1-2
CASSRDISNYGYTF
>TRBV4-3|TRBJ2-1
CASSQEQSAMGNEQFF
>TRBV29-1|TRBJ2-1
CSAPSSGGTWNEQFF
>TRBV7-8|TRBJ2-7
CASSSLRDRGYEQYF
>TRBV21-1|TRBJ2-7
CASSIYEQYF
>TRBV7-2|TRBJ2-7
CASSPGRVENYEQYF
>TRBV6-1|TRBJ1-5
CASSPHRWNQPQHF
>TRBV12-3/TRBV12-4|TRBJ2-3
CASSFSGGTDTQYF
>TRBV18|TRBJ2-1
CASSLAGQNNNEQFF
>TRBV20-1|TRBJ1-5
CSARPPGIRGNQPQHF
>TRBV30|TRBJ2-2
CARRYTGELFF
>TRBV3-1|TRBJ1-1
CASSRLRQTNTEAFF
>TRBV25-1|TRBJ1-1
CASSVTGSTEAFF
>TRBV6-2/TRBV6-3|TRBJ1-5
CASSYTGRQPQHF
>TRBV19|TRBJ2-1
CASSKEGLSYNEQFF
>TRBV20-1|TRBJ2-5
CSAGPSHGGFGETQYF
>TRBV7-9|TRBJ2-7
CASSWGGFEEQYF
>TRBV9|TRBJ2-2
CASSVVAGGRSNNTGELFF
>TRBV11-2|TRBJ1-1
CASSLDGGVLNTEAFF
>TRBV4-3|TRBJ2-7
CASSPGRGNSYEQYF
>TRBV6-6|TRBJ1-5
CASRWTGDQPQHF
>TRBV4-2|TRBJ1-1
CASSQEGQGAYTEAFF
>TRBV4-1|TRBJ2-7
CASSQDGPGQKYEQYF
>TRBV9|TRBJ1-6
CASSVGVRGNSPLHF
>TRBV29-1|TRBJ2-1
CSSPGVGVGLYNEQFF
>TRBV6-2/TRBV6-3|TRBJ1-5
CASSYAGTGPYSNQPQHF
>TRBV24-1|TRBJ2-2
CATSDLGLAGRTGELFF
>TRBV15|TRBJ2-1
CATSSSGAYNEQFF
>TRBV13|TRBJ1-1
CASSLSRDMGSANTEAFF
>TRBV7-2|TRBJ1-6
CASSLVFRGGSPLHF
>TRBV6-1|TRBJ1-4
CASNQGVGEKLFF
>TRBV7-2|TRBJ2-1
CASSSTSFPLNEQFF
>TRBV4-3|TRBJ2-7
CASSLSGASGRYEQYF
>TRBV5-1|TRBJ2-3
CASSKERGFTDTQYF
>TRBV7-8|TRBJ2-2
CASSPRVANTGELFF
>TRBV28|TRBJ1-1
CASSSKGAANTEAFF
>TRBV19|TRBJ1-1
CASNHLPGTGNTEAFF
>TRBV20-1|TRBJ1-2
CSASNPWDRDYGYTF
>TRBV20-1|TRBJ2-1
CSVLGRRGSYNEQFF
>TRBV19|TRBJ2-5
CASSTLRRGAQETQYF
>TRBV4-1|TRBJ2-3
CASSQGEWGSTDTQYF
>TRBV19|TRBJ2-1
CASSAGQGFEQFF
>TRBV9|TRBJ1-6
CASSERALGNSPLHF
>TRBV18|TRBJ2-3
CASSPNFGQASKNTQYF
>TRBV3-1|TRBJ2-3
CASSPGTGGATQYF